The text below deals with one T cell receptor (beta chain). Original processing notes: Reference gene primer amplification yielded estimated nucleated cell counts. Sequencing was performed with immunoSEQ multiplex PCR; in TCRdb, only in-frame clones are kept and a portion is missing. Clonal size and the V and J genes are those of that table, whereas D and trimming came from the DNA. The table has about 260,000 clones, approximately 89% seen once. This entry is derived from a study of blood T cell repertoires in COVID-19. The length of the CDR3 is 16 residues. Germline V lookup: CDR1 MGHRA, CDR2 YSYEKL. V lost 2 bases to trimming and J lost 9 bases; unmatched junction nucleotides: 9.

The V and J genes are TRBV4-1 and TRBJ2-3; 12 nucleotides align to TRBD2. The sequencing sample was made of peripheral blood. The receptor was derived from a woman aged 65 to 85 with COVID-19, enrolled during active disease. For the CDR3, the DNA is TGCGCCAGCAGCCAACTGACTAGCGGGAGCCCTCGGACGCAGTATTTT. Translation gives CASSQLTSGSPRTQYF.